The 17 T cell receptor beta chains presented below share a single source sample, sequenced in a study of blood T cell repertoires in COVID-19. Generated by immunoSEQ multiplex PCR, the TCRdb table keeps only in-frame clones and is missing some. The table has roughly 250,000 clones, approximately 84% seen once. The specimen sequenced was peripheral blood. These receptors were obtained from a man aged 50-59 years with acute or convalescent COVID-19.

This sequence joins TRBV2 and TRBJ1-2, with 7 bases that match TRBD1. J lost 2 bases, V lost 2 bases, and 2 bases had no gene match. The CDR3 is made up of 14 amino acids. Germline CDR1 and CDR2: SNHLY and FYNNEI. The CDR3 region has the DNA TGTGCCAGCAGTGAAAACAGGGGAAACTATGGCTACACCTTC. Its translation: CASSENRGNYGYTF.

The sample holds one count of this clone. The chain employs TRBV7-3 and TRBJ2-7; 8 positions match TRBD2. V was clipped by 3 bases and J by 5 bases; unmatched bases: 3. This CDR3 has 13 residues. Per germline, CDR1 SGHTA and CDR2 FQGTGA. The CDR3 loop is CASSFSGGDEQYF. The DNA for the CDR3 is TGTGCCAGCAGCTTCAGCGGGGGAGACGAGCAGTACTTC.

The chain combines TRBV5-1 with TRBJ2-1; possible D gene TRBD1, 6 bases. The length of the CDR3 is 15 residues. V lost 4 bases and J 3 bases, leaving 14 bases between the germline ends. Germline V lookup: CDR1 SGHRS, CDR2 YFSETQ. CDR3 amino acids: CASSLSTGFYNEQFF. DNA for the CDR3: TGCGCCAGCAGCCTATCTACAGGGTTCTACAATGAGCAGTTCTTC.

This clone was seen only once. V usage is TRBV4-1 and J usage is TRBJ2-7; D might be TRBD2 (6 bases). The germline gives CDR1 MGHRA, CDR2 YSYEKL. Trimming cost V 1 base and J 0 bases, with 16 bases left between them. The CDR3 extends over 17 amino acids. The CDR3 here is CASSQGGPRTNSYEQYF. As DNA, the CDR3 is TGCGCCAGCAGCCAAGGGGGACCCAGGACTAACTCCTACGAGCAGTACTTC.

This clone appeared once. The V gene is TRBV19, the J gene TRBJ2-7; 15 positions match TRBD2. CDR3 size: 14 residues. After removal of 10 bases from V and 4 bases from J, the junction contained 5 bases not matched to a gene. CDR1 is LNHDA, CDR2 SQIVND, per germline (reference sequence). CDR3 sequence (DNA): TGTGCCACCCAAGGGACTAGCGGGAGGTACGAGCAGTACTTC. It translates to CATQGTSGRYEQYF.

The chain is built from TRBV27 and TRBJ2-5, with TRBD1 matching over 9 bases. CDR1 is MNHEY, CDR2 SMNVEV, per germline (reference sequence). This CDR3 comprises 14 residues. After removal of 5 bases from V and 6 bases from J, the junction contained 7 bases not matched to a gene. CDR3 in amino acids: CASSSDRGMQTQYF. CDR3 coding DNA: TGTGCCAGCAGTAGCGACAGGGGGATGCAGACCCAGTACTTC.

CDR3 DNA: TGTGCCAGCAGCCCCCTCGACAGTAACAATCAGCCCCAGCATTTT. Protein: CASSPLDSNNQPQHF. The rearrangement links TRBV9 to TRBJ1-5; maybe TRBD1 (5 bases). CDR3 length equals 15 residues. CDR1 is SGDLS and CDR2 is YYNGEE in the germline V gene. Trimming removed 4 bases from V and 3 bases from J, with 14 bases in between.

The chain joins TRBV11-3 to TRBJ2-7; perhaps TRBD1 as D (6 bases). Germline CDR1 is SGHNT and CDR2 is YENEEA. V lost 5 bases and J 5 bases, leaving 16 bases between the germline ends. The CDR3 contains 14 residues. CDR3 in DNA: TGTGCCAGCAGCCCCATACCGGGACACCACGAGCAGTACTTC. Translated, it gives CASSPIPGHHEQYF.

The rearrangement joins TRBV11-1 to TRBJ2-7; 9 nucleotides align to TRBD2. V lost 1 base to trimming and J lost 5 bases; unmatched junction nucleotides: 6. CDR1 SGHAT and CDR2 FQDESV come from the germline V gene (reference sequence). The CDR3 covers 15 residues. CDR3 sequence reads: CASSLDLAGVNEQYF. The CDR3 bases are TGTGCCAGCAGCTTAGACTTAGCGGGAGTTAACGAGCAGTACTTC.

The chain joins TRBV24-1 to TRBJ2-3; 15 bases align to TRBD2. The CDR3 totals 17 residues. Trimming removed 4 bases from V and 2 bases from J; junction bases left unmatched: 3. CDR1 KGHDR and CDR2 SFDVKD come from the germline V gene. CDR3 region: CATSDWTSGRVTDTQYF. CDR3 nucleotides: TGTGCCACCAGTGACTGGACTAGCGGGAGGGTCACAGATACGCAGTATTTT.

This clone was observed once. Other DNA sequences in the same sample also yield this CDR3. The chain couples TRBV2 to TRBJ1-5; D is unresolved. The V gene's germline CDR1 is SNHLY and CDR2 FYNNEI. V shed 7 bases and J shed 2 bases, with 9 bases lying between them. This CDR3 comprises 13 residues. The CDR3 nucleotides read TGTGCCAGCACCCTGAGTGGCAATCAGCCCCAGCATTTT. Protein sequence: CASTLSGNQPQHF.

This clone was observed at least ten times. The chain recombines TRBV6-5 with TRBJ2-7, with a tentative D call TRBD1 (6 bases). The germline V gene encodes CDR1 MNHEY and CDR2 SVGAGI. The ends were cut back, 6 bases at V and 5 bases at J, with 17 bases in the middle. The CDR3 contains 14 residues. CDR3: CASRPPQGLHEQYF. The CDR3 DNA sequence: TGTGCCAGCAGACCACCACAGGGTCTCCACGAGCAGTACTTC.

CDR3 nucleotides: TGTGCCAGCGGAACAGGGGGTAGCTATGGCTACACCTTC. Amino acid sequence: CASGTGGSYGYTF. The rearrangement joins TRBV13 to TRBJ1-2, with 8 bases matching TRBD1. From germline, CDR1 is PRHDT and CDR2 FYEKMQ (reference sequence). J lost 4 bases, V lost 8 bases, and 6 bases had no gene match. CDR3 size: 13 residues.

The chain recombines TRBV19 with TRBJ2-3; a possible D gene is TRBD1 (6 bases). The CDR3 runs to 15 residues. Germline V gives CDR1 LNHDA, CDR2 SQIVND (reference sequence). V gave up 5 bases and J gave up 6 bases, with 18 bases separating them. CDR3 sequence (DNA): TGTGCCAGTAGTCGTCAGGGGCGCTTATCTGATACGCAGTATTTT. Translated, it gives CASSRQGRLSDTQYF. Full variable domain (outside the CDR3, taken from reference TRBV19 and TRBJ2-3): DGGITQSPKYLFRKEGQNVTLSCEQNLNHDAMYWYRQDPGQGLRLIYYSQIVNDFQKGDIAEGYSVSREKKESFPLTVTSAQKNPTAFYLCASSRQGRLSDTQYFGPGTRLTVL.

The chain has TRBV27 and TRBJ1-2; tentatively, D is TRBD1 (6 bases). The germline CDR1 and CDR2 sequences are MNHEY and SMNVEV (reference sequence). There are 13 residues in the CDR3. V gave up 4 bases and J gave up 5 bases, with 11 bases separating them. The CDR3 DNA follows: TGTGCCAGCAGTTCCAGGGGTGGATATGGCTACACCTTC. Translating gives CASSSRGGYGYTF.

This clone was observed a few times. CDR3 amino acids: CASSQERHGYTF. DNA for the CDR3: TGTGCCAGCAGCCAAGAGAGGCATGGCTACACCTTC. The chain carries TRBV3-1 (or the pseudogene TRBV3-2) and TRBJ1-2, with D unresolved. Trimming stripped 0 bases from V and 6 bases from J, with 5 bases between. Germline CDR1 reads LGHDT; CDR2 reads YNNKEL (reference sequence). CDR3 size: 12 residues.

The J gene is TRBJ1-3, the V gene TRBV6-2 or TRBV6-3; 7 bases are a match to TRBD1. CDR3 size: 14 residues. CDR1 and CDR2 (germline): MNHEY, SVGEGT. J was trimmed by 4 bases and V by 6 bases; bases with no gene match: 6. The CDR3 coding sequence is TGTGCCAGCAGATACAGGGGCTCCGGAAACACCATATATTTT. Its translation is CASRYRGSGNTIYF.